What follows are 29 T cell receptor beta chains derived from one specimen sequenced in a study of PD-1 blockade in classical Hodgkin lymphoma. The patients all showed relapse after autologous stem cell transplantation, while their brentuximab vedotin exposure varied. Generated by immunoSEQ multiplex PCR, the TCRdb table keeps only in-frame clones and is missing some. The sample includes tens of thousands of clones, 90% of them seen just once. The material was peripheral blood mononuclear cells (PBMCs), obtained at baseline. These receptor sequences come from a human donor with classical Hodgkin lymphoma.

This chain links TRBV5-1 with TRBJ2-5; TRBD1 aligns across 10 bases. Germline loops: CDR1 SGHRS, CDR2 YFSETQ. The junction had 1 base not matched to a gene; V was cut back by 4 bases and J by 1 base. CDR3 length: 14 amino acids. DNA of the CDR3: TGCGCCAGCAGCGGGACAGGGGCCCAAGAGACCCAGTACTTC. Its translation is CASSGTGAQETQYF.

The chain combines TRBV14 with TRBJ2-5; no clear D. V was cut by 1 base and J by 2 bases, with 11 bases left in between. Germline CDR1 SGHDN, CDR2 FVKESK. The CDR3 sequence is 15 residues long. The CDR3 DNA reads TGTGCCAGCAGCCAAGGAAAAGGGTGGCAAGAGACCCAGTACTTC. It encodes CASSQGKGWQETQYF.

This clone was seen a single time. The gene calls are TRBV4-1 and TRBJ2-4; 11 nucleotides match TRBD1. This CDR3 contains 18 residues. V shed 1 base and J 6 bases; nucleotides not matched to a gene: 11. CDR1 and CDR2 from the germline V gene are MGHRA and YSYEKL. The CDR3 is CASSQARRDRGSLNIQYF. Here the CDR3 DNA reads TGCGCCAGCAGCCAAGCGCGTCGGGACAGGGGGTCCCTAAACATTCAGTACTTC.

The V and J genes are TRBV7-9 and TRBJ2-5, with D hard to call. Germline V gene lookup returns CDR1 SEHNR and CDR2 FQNEAQ (reference sequence). This CDR3 region has 15 residues. The ends were cut back, 1 base at V and 4 bases at J, with 13 bases in the middle. CDR3 sequence (DNA): TGTGCCAGCAGCTTAGAAAGCCTAGTTGGAGAGACCCAGTACTTC. Protein: CASSLESLVGETQYF. Combining the CDR3 with reference TRBV7-9 and TRBJ2-5 gives the whole variable domain DTGVSQNPRHKITKRGQNVTFRCDPISEHNRLYWYRQTLGQGPEFLTYFQNEAQLEKSRLLSDRFSAERPKGSFSTLEIQRTEQGDSAMYLCASSLESLVGETQYFGPGTRLLVL.

The chain carries TRBV29-1 and TRBJ2-7, with 7 bases lining up with TRBD2. J was trimmed by 0 bases and V by 4 bases; bases with no gene match: 3. This CDR3 is built from 13 residues. Germline V gene lookup returns CDR1 SQVTM and CDR2 ANQGSEA. CDR3 sequence: CSVVGGSSYEQYF. In nucleotides, the CDR3 is TGCAGCGTTGTAGGCGGGAGCTCCTACGAGCAGTACTTC.

The gene calls are TRBV6-1 and TRBJ2-7, with D maybe TRBD2 (6 bases). CDR3 length: 13 residues. The germline V gene encodes CDR1 MNHNS and CDR2 SASEGT. V lost 7 bases to trimming and J lost 0 bases, with 10 bases between them. CDR3 sequence (DNA): TGTGCCAGCATTACCGGGAGCTCCTACGAGCAGTACTTC. Residues: CASITGSSYEQYF.

The gene calls are TRBV2 and TRBJ2-3, with D possibly being TRBD2 (5 bases). Germline values: CDR1 SNHLY, CDR2 FYNNEI. Between the trimmed V and J ends, which lost 1 base and 5 bases, there was a span of 13 bases. The CDR3 has 15 amino acids. The CDR3 nucleotides read TGTGCCAGCAGTGAAGGTTGGGGAGCAAGAGATACGCAGTATTTT. Protein: CASSEGWGARDTQYF.

The V gene is TRBV28, the J gene TRBJ2-3, with 9 positions matching TRBD2. Looked up from germline, CDR1 is MDHEN and CDR2 is SYDVKM. Germline trimming cut 4 bases from V and 2 bases from J; bases unmatched to any gene: 13. This CDR3 is 18 amino acids long. The CDR3: CASSSSGIAGVLTDTQYF. CDR3 bases: TGTGCCAGCAGTTCCTCCGGGATAGCGGGGGTGCTCACAGATACGCAGTATTTT.

This sequence joins TRBV7-9 and TRBJ2-7; a possible D gene is TRBD2 (6 bases). CDR1 is SEHNR and CDR2 is FQNEAQ in the germline V gene (reference sequence). V shed 6 bases and J shed 1 base, with 10 bases lying between them. The CDR3 consists of 13 residues. CDR3 sequence reads: CASRSGTSYEQYF. Here the CDR3 DNA reads TGTGCCAGCAGATCCGGGACTTCCTACGAGCAGTACTTC.

The chain is built from TRBV5-8 and TRBJ1-6; no reliable D call. The CDR3 covers 18 residues. V was pared by 1 base and J by 0 bases, with 14 bases between. CDR1 and CDR2 from the germline V gene are SGHTS and YDEGEE. CDR3 nucleotides: TGTGCCAGCAGCTTGCGGTTCGCGGAGAGCTCCTATAATTCACCCCTCCACTTT. Translating it yields CASSLRFAESSYNSPLHF.

The V and J genes are TRBV5-4 and TRBJ2-7, with 10 nucleotides matching TRBD1. Looked up from germline, CDR1 is SGHNT and CDR2 is YYREEE (reference sequence). V lost 3 bases to trimming and J lost 6 bases; unmatched junction nucleotides: 6. CDR3 size: 14 residues. The CDR3, as DNA: TGTGCCAGCAGCTCAAAGGACAGGGGGACCGAGCAGTACTTC. Protein product: CASSSKDRGTEQYF.

The chain employs TRBV5-6 and TRBJ2-3; D is unclear. V lost 4 bases and J lost 2, with 5 bases in between. The CDR3 has 12 amino acids. CDR1 SGHDT and CDR2 YYEEEE come from the germline V gene. CDR3 DNA: TGTGCCAGCAGCGCAAACACAGATACGCAGTATTTT. Translated: CASSANTDTQYF.

This clone showed up just a few times. The V and J genes are TRBV7-9 and TRBJ1-5; 7 bases agree with TRBD1. With V trimmed by 5 bases and J by 5 bases, 12 bases remained unmatched. Germline-derived CDR1 and CDR2 are SEHNR and FQNEAQ (reference sequence). CDR3 length: 16 residues. CDR3 nucleotide sequence: TGTGCCAGCAGCGAACTCCGGGCAGGGGGGGATCAGCCCCAGCATTTT. Residues: CASSELRAGGDQPQHF.

This rearrangement joins TRBV5-1 to TRBJ2-5; the D gene is possibly TRBD1 (7 bases). The V end was cut by 2 bases, the J end by 5 bases, with 19 bases between. This CDR3 comprises 16 residues. Germline values: CDR1 SGHRS, CDR2 YFSETQ. For the CDR3, the DNA is TGCGCCAGCAGCTTCAGGGGGAGGAGCCAGGGGGAGACCCAGTACTTC. Translation gives CASSFRGRSQGETQYF.

J is TRBJ2-2 and V is TRBV19; a possible D gene is TRBD1 (5 bases). Trimming cost V 6 bases and J 2 bases, with 10 bases left between them. The CDR3 sequence is 14 residues long. Germline CDR1 reads LNHDA; CDR2 reads SQIVND (reference sequence). The CDR3 nucleotides read TGTGCCAGTAGATTGGGGCCTAACACCGGGGAGCTGTTTTTT. The encoded protein is CASRLGPNTGELFF.

The chain is built from TRBV27 and TRBJ2-1, with a tentative D call TRBD2 (6 bases). The germline gives CDR1 MNHEY, CDR2 SMNVEV (reference sequence). V was pared by 8 bases and J by 7 bases, with 12 bases between. This CDR3 is built from 12 residues. In DNA form, the CDR3 reads TGTGCCAGCTGGAGGGTTCTAAATGAGCAGTTCTTC. Protein sequence: CASWRVLNEQFF.

The sample holds one count of this clone. V is TRBV7-2 and J is TRBJ2-3; D unclear. In germline, CDR1 is SGHTA, CDR2 FQGNSA. This CDR3 is 15 amino acids long. Deletions cut 0 bases from V and 2 bases from J, with 9 bases between. The CDR3 reads CASSLALHPTDTQYF. The CDR3, as DNA: TGTGCCAGCAGCTTAGCGCTGCACCCCACAGATACGCAGTATTTT.

This chain joins TRBV5-6 and TRBJ1-4, with D possibly being TRBD1 (6 bases). The CDR3 runs 15 residues. Germline CDR1 and CDR2: SGHDT and YYEEEE. The V end was cut by 4 bases, the J end by 10 bases, with 20 bases between. DNA of the CDR3: TGTGCCAGCAGCACCTACAGGGTAGATCCAGCAAAACTGTTTTTT. Translated: CASSTYRVDPAKLFF.

The chain joins TRBV7-9 to TRBJ2-2, with TRBD1 identical over 7 bases. Germline values: CDR1 SEHNR, CDR2 FQNEAQ (reference sequence). Trimming cost V 5 bases and J 4 bases; bases outside gene matches: 10. The CDR3 has 16 residues. The CDR3 protein is CASSPRQGVVTGELFF. CDR3 DNA sequence: TGTGCCAGCAGCCCGAGACAGGGAGTGGTCACCGGGGAGCTGTTTTTT.

The CDR3 loop is CASSLVAGGQDYGYTF. The CDR3 DNA reads TGTGCCAGCAGCTTAGTTGCGGGGGGCCAGGACTATGGCTACACCTTC. V usage is TRBV7-6 and J usage is TRBJ1-2; possible D gene TRBD1, 6 bases. V shed 1 base and J shed 3 bases, with 15 bases lying between them. From germline, CDR1 is SGHVS and CDR2 FNYEAQ. The CDR3 contains 16 residues.

This chain connects TRBV29-1 to TRBJ2-7; D gene uncertain. Trimming took 4 bases from V and 2 from J, leaving 12 bases between them. CDR1 SQVTM and CDR2 ANQGSEA come from the germline V gene. The CDR3 sequence is 13 residues long. The CDR3 bases are TGCAGCGTTGCTCATAGTGGAACCTACGAGCAGTACTTC. Protein: CSVAHSGTYEQYF.

The V gene is TRBV4-1, the J gene TRBJ2-2; tentative D call: TRBD2 (6 bases). The CDR3 totals 17 residues. Germline CDR1 MGHRA, CDR2 YSYEKL. The ends were cut back, 2 bases at V and 3 bases at J, with 16 bases in the middle. In nucleotides, the CDR3 is TGCGCCAGCAGCCAAATTTCGGCTAGCGTATACACCGGGGAGCTGTTTTTT. Translation gives CASSQISASVYTGELFF.

The chain employs TRBV15 and TRBJ1-1; the D gene is possibly TRBD1 (6 bases). V lost 8 bases and J 2 bases, leaving 24 bases between the germline ends. This CDR3 is 17 amino acids long. Germline V CDR1 and CDR2: LNHNV, YYDKDF (reference sequence). The CDR3 here is CATGRGEPGHRNTEAFF. The CDR3, as DNA: TGTGCCACCGGACGGGGGGAGCCGGGACATAGAAACACTGAAGCTTTCTTT.

The J gene is TRBJ1-2, the V gene TRBV27, with TRBD1 matching over 11 bases. Looked up from germline, CDR1 is MNHEY and CDR2 is SMNVEV (reference sequence). V lost 2 bases to trimming and J lost 3 bases; unmatched junction nucleotides: 5. This CDR3 contains 16 residues. CDR3 DNA sequence: TGTGCCAGCAGTTTACACGGACAGGGGGCGTACTATGGCTACACCTTC. As protein: CASSLHGQGAYYGYTF.

This chain uses TRBV10-3 with TRBJ1-4, with D tentatively TRBD1 (6 bases). From germline, CDR1 is ENHRY and CDR2 SYGVKD. V lost 2 bases, J lost 7 bases, and 17 bases lay in between. The CDR3 spans 16 residues. DNA for the CDR3: TGTGCCATCAGTGAGGCGGACAGCCCCGGGGGTGAAAAACTGTTTTTT. It is translated as CAISEADSPGGEKLFF.

The chain combines TRBV4-1 with TRBJ1-6, with unresolved D. V shed 0 bases and J shed 2 bases, with 20 bases lying between them. The V gene's germline CDR1 is MGHRA and CDR2 YSYEKL. The CDR3 runs 20 residues. The CDR3 protein is CASSQEGPAELEAYNSPLHF. CDR3 sequence (DNA): TGCGCCAGCAGCCAAGAGGGCCCAGCCGAGCTAGAGGCCTATAATTCACCCCTCCACTTT.

The rearrangement links TRBV20-1 to TRBJ2-7; D possibly corresponds to TRBD1 (5 bases). CDR3 length equals 11 residues. Trimming stripped 5 bases from V and 5 bases from J, with 10 bases between. CDR1 DFQATT and CDR2 SNEGSKA come from the germline V gene (reference sequence). The CDR3 reads CSAARVNEQYF. The DNA of the CDR3 is TGCAGTGCTGCCAGGGTTAACGAGCAGTACTTC.

V usage is TRBV4-2 and J usage is TRBJ2-7; D possibly corresponds to TRBD2 (6 bases). The germline V and J ends were trimmed by 0 bases and 3 bases, with 12 bases remaining between them. Germline CDR1 reads LGHNA; CDR2 reads YNFKEQ. This CDR3 contains 15 residues. CDR3 sequence: CASSQEVAGLYEQYF. The CDR3, as DNA: TGTGCCAGCAGCCAAGAGGTGGCGGGACTCTACGAGCAGTACTTC.

This rearrangement joins TRBV2 to TRBJ2-7; 8 bases agree with TRBD1. CDR3 size: 12 residues. Germline-derived CDR1 and CDR2 are SNHLY and FYNNEI. J gave up 6 bases and V 6 bases, and 4 bases lay outside the gene matches. The CDR3 DNA sequence: TGTGCCAGCAGCCAGGGGGCGGGCGAGCAGTACTTC. Amino acid sequence: CASSQGAGEQYF. Drawing the rest from reference TRBV2 and TRBJ2-7, the complete variable domain is EPEVTQTPSHQVTQMGQEVILRCVPISNHLYFYWYRQILGQKVEFLVSFYNNEISEKSEIFDDQFSVERPDGSNFTLKIRSTKLEDSAMYFCASSQGAGEQYFGPGTRLTVT.